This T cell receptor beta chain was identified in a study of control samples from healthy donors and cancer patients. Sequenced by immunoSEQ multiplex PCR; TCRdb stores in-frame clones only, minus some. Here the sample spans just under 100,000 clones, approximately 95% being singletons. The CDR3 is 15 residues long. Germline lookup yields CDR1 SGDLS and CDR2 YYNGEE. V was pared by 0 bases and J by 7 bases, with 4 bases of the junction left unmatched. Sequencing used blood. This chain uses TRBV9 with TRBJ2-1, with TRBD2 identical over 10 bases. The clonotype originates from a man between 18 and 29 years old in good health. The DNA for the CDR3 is TGTGCCAGCAGCGTAGCTAGCGGGAGCCAGAATGAGCAGTTCTTC. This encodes CASSVASGSQNEQFF.